Reported below is one TCR beta chain. In the source study's methods: Amplification of reference gene primers was used by the study to estimate nucleated cell counts. Generated by immunoSEQ multiplex PCR, the TCRdb table keeps only in-frame clones and is missing some. V and J calls and clone size come straight from that table; D and trimming were deduced from the DNA. The sample consists of some 110,000 clones, 86% of them appearing once. The data derive from a study of blood T cell repertoires in COVID-19. At the level of the study: The study drew acute and convalescent COVID-19 samples from the United States, Italy and Spain. Sample material is recorded as cDNA or gDNA derived from T cells, B-cell-depleted T cells, or PBMCs.

Material for sequencing was peripheral blood. The TCR comes from a human donor in a cohort sampled during active COVID-19.

The CDR3 sequence: CASSLDRDHAGELFF. The CDR3 nucleotides read TGTGCCAGCAGCTTGGACAGGGACCATGCCGGGGAGCTGTTTTTT. The chain recombines TRBV5-4 with TRBJ2-2; TRBD1 might be the D (6 bases). There are 15 residues in the CDR3. Germline CDR1 reads SGHNT; CDR2 reads YYREEE (reference sequence). Deletions cut 0 bases from V and 6 bases from J, with 12 bases between.